This TCR beta chain appears in the sequencing data of a study of blood T cell repertoires in COVID-19. The table lists this clone with a count of one. Germline loops: CDR1 SGHDT, CDR2 YYEEEE. The CDR3 runs 15 residues. V lost 2 bases to trimming and J lost 3 bases, with 15 bases between them. Participants, about 18 to 90 years old, spanned 24 US areas. In the original analysis: Counts of nucleated cells, estimated from reference gene primer amplification, were obtained. Measured with immunoSEQ multiplex PCR; TCRdb has only the in-frame clones, and not every one. The D gene and trimming were derived from the DNA, and the V and J assignments and clone size from that table. The top ten clones hold around 2.9% of a sample with approximately 190,000 clones, less than 90% of them seen once.

The sample was PBMCs or T cells enriched from blood (not recorded which). The receptor comes from a woman aged 25-40 years who had been exposed to COVID-19. This chain uses TRBV5-6 with TRBJ2-7; a possible D gene is TRBD1 (6 bases). The CDR3 is CASSLQGTSIYEQYF. The DNA for the CDR3 is TGTGCCAGCAGCTTACAGGGCACCTCCATCTACGAGCAGTACTTC. Based on the CDR3 plus reference TRBV5-6 and TRBJ2-7, the full variable domain is DAGVTQSPTHLIKTRGQQVTLRCSPKSGHDTVSWYQQALGQGPQFIFQYYEEEERQRGNFPDRFSGHQFPNYSSELNVNALLLGDSALYLCASSLQGTSIYEQYFGPGTRLTVT.